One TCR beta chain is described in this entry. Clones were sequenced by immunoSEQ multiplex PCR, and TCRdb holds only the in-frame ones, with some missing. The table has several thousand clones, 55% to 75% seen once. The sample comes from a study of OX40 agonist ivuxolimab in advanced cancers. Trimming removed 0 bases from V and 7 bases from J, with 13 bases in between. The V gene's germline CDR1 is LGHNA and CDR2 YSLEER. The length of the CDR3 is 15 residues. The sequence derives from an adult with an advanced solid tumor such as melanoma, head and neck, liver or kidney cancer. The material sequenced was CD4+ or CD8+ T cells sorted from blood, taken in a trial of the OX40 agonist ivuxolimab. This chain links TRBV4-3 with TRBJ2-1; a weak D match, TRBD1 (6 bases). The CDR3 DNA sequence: TGCGCCAGCAGCCAAGATCCGGCAGGGGCGAATGAGCAGTTCTTC. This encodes CASSQDPAGANEQFF.